These T cell receptor beta chains were read from a single sample in a study of cytomegalovirus exposure and HLA in healthy donors. TCRdb keeps only in-frame clones here, not all; method: immunoSEQ multiplex PCR. The sample records about 120,000 clones, 72% being singletons. What was sequenced was PBMCs. These receptors were taken from a man aged 30-40 years in good health and CMV-seronegative. The CDR3 runs from the conserved cysteine through the conserved F or W. A D gene is named only where the DNA matches it firmly. Expanded clones get a size class; other rows say once, few or many, or leave the size out.

TRBD1	-	TRBJ2-2	TRBV7-8	TGTGCCAGTCTACCTTGGACAGGGGGCACCGGGGAGCTGTTTTTT	CASLPWTGGTGELFF
TRBD1	-	TRBJ2-7	TRBV2	TGTGCCAGCGGGACAGGGGTCGAGCAGTACTTC	CASGTGVEQYF
-	-	TRBJ2-2	TRBV19	TGTGCCAGCTTAGGCAGGGTGAACACCGGGGAGCTGTTTTTT	CASLGRVNTGELFF
TRBD1	-	TRBJ1-1	TRBV7-9	TGTGCCAGCAGCGCGCCCTCAGGGGGCGCATGGACTGAAGCTTTCTTT	CASSAPSGGAWTEAFF
-	-	TRBJ2-7	TRBV13	TGTGCCAGCAGCGAAAGCCCCTACGAGCAGTACTTC	CASSESPYEQYF
-	-	TRBJ1-1	TRBV19	TGTGCCAGTGGAGGATGGGACACTGAAGCTTTCTTT	CASGGWDTEAFF
TRBD2	-	TRBJ2-7	TRBV7-9	TGTTCCAGCAGCTTAGGGTCGGGGGGGAGCTCCTACGAGCAGTACTTC	CSSSLGSGGSSYEQYF
TRBD1	-	TRBJ1-1	TRBV6-5	TGTGCCAGCAGCTCCGGGACAGAAATGAACACTGAAGCTTTCTTT	CASSSGTEMNTEAFF
-	-	TRBJ2-3	TRBV28	TGTGCCACGACTAGAGACACAGATACGCAGTATTTT	CATTRDTDTQYF
-	-	TRBJ1-4	TRBV7-9	TGTGCCAGCACATACCACGAGAATGAAAAACTGTTTTTT	CASTYHENEKLFF
-	-	TRBJ1-2	TRBV4-1	TGCGCCAGCAGCCCGGGGATGGGGTTGCGGGGCTACACCTTC	CASSPGMGLRGYTF
-	-	TRBJ2-5	TRBV27	TGTGCCAGCAGTTTAAACTATAGGTCTCAAAGTAGGGAGACCCAGTACTTC	CASSLNYRSQSRETQYF
-	-	TRBJ2-1	TRBV4-2	TGTGCCAGCAGCCAAGACTTATCGAGCTCCTACAATGAGCAGTTCTTC	CASSQDLSSSYNEQFF
-	-	TRBJ1-5	TRBV19	TGTGCCAGTAGTATAAACAGGTATTTTCAGCCCCAGCATTTT	CASSINRYFQPQHF
-	-	TRBJ2-3	TRBV28	TGTGCCAGCAAGAGGATGTCGGGGGTGACAGATACGCAGTATTTT	CASKRMSGVTDTQYF
TRBD2	-	TRBJ2-7	TRBV19	TGTGCCAGTAGGCCAAGCGGGGGGCCGGTAGGTTCCAGCGAGCAGTACTTC	CASRPSGGPVGSSEQYF
-	few	TRBJ2-7	TRBV19	TGTGCCAGTAGTATAGGTCCCAATTACGAGCAGTACTTC	CASSIGPNYEQYF
TRBD1	-	TRBJ1-4	TRBV5-6	TGTGCCAGCAGCCTGGGACAGTCTGAAAAACTGTTTTTT	CASSLGQSEKLFF
-	-	TRBJ1-1	TRBV19	TGTGCCAGTACAACAGCGAACACTGAAGCTTTCTTT	CASTTANTEAFF
TRBD1	once	TRBJ2-7	TRBV2	TGTGCCAGCCTGGGCAGGGGGTCTTACGAGCAGTACTTC	CASLGRGSYEQYF
TRBD1	-	TRBJ1-1	TRBV7-9	TGTGCCAGCAGCCCTTTCGACAGGGTGTATGCTTTCTTT	CASSPFDRVYAFF
-	-	TRBJ1-2	TRBV2	TGTGCCAGCAGTGGGAGGCAGGCCGATGGCTACACCTTC	CASSGRQADGYTF
-	few	TRBJ2-4	TRBV6-1	TGTGCCAGCAGTGATCGGGGATGGAGCGCCAAAAACATTCAGTACTTC	CASSDRGWSAKNIQYF
TRBD1	-	TRBJ2-6	TRBV15	TGTGCCACCAGCATATTGACAGGGTGGAGTGGGGCCAACGTCCTGACTTTC	CATSILTGWSGANVLTF
-	-	TRBJ1-4	TRBV4-1	TGCGCCAGCAGCCAAGTCGGGATCCCGAAAAAACTGTTTTTT	CASSQVGIPKKLFF
TRBD2	-	TRBJ2-3	TRBV6-4	TGTGCCAGCAGTGACTTCGGGGGGGCCGGGGATACGCAGTATTTT	CASSDFGGAGDTQYF
-	few	TRBJ1-5	TRBV30	TGTGCCTGGAGTACAGGGTACGGTCAGCCCCAGCATTTT	CAWSTGYGQPQHF
-	-	TRBJ1-1	TRBV18	TGTGCCAGCTCACGGACAGTTGTAAGGGGCAACACTGAAGCTTTCTTT	CASSRTVVRGNTEAFF
-	-	TRBJ2-1	TRBV11-2	TGTGCCAGCATATCCGGGACTTATACTTACAATGAGCAGTTCTTC	CASISGTYTYNEQFF